Detailed here is one T cell receptor beta chain. Terminally differentiated effector memory CD45RA+ cells were left out of the naive CD8 fraction, which was CD45RO-negative and positively selected for CCR7. The data originate from a study of shared clonotypes between healthy human individuals. J was trimmed by 6 bases and V by 7 bases; bases with no gene match: 30. CDR1 is SGHRS, CDR2 YFSETQ, per germline. CDR3 size: 20 residues. The method was immunoSEQ multiplex PCR; TCRdb's version includes in-frame clones alone and lacks a portion of them. The data show about 550,000 clones, just under 97% seen once.

The sequence derives from a woman in her 30s in good health. Source material: naive CD8+ T cells sorted from blood. The chain employs TRBV5-1 and TRBJ1-1, with 7 bases fitting TRBD1. In DNA form, the CDR3 reads TGCGCCAGCCTTCTGGGGGGATGCTGCCCACCCAAGGACAGGTACCCTGAAGCTTTCTTT. Protein sequence: CASLLGGCCPPKDRYPEAFF.